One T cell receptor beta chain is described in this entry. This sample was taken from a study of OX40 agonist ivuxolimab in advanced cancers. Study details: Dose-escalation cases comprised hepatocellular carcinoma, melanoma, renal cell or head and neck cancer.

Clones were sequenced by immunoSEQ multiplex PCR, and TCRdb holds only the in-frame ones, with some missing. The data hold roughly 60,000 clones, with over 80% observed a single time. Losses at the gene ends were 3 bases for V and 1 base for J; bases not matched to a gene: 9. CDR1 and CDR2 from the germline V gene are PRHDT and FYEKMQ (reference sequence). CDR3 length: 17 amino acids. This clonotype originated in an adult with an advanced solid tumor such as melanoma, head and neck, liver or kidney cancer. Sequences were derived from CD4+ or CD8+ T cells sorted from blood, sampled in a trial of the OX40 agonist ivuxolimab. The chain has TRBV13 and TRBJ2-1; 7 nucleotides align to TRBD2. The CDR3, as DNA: TGTGCCAGCAGCTTCTCCCCGGGGGGAGGGTCCTACAATGAGCAGTTCTTC. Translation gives CASSFSPGGGSYNEQFF. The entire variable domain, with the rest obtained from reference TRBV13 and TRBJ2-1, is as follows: AAGVIQSPRHLIKEKRETATLKCYPIPRHDTVYWYQQGPGQDPQFLISFYEKMQSDKGSIPDRFSAQQFSDYHSELNMSSLELGDSALYFCASSFSPGGGSYNEQFFGPGTRLTVL.